This T cell receptor (beta chain) is drawn from a study of response to subunit inactivated influenza vaccine. Study-level points and caveats: That few new T cells are recruited by each seasonal influenza vaccination was the authors' suggestion.

To note about this clonotype: Its antigen is unidentified.

The length of the CDR3 is 19 residues. Germline CDR1 SGHRS, CDR2 YFSETQ. Trimming took 1 base from V and 7 from J; bases not matched to a gene: 17. TCRdb re-derived calls from the RT-PCR reads in MiXCR, one entry per CDR3 protein. The table shows hundreds of thousands of distinct CDR3 sequences, with 14% occurring only once. This sequence originates from a man in his fifties or sixties who received an inactivated influenza vaccine. The chain uses TRBV5-1 and TRBJ2-7; 13 bases fit TRBD2. The specimen comprised PBMCs from blood, sampled 14 to 15 days before vaccination. The DNA of the CDR3 is TGCGCCAGCAGCTTGCTAGGTGAGATAGGACTAGCGGGAGACGGGGAGCAGTACTTC. Protein sequence: CASSLLGEIGLAGDGEQYF. Complete variable domain (other parts from reference TRBV5-1 and TRBJ2-7): KAGVTQTPRYLIKTRGQQVTLSCSPISGHRSVSWYQQTPGQGLQFLFEYFSETQRNKGNFPGRFSGRQFSNSRSEMNVSTLELGDSALYLCASSLLGEIGLAGDGEQYFGPGTRLTVT.